The 24 T cell receptor beta chains given below trace back to one sample, sequenced in a study of siplizumab effects on memory and regulatory T cells. Measured with immunoSEQ multiplex PCR; TCRdb has only the in-frame clones, and not every one. In the table there are over 50,000 clones, around 78% of which are singletons. Sequencing was done on a sample of memory CD4+ T cells sorted from blood. These receptors all stem from a human donor in good health.

The chain has TRBV19 and TRBJ1-2; D possibly corresponds to TRBD1 (6 bases). Germline V gene lookup returns CDR1 LNHDA and CDR2 SQIVND (reference sequence). This CDR3 has 13 residues. The V and J ends lost 6 bases and 6 bases respectively, with 14 bases between them. CDR3 DNA sequence: TGTGCCAGTAGCTCCAGGGGAGGGAATGGCTACACCTTC. Encoded protein: CASSSRGGNGYTF.

The chain links TRBV6-6 to TRBJ1-2, with D possibly matching TRBD1 (5 bases). CDR3 size: 14 residues. Trimming shortened V by 4 bases and J by 3 bases, and 12 bases separated the two germline ends. Germline CDR1 is MNHNY and CDR2 is SVGAGI (reference sequence). CDR3 in DNA: TGTGCCAGCAGTTCCGGGGGAGGTTACTATGGCTACACCTTC. This encodes CASSSGGGYYGYTF.

This rearrangement joins TRBV5-1 to TRBJ2-3; 8 bases fit TRBD1. V shed 0 bases, J shed 3 bases, and the junction held 6 bases outside the gene matches. The CDR3 extends over 16 amino acids. The germline V gene has CDR1 SGHRS and CDR2 YFSETQ. The CDR3 sequence is CASSLEGHRGTDTQYF. The CDR3 DNA reads as TGCGCCAGCAGCTTGGAAGGTCACAGGGGGACAGATACGCAGTATTTT.

The chain employs TRBV5-1 and TRBJ2-5; 9 bases fit TRBD2. The CDR3 runs 15 residues. V lost 0 bases and J lost 0; bases outside the gene matches: 0. The V gene's germline CDR1 is SGHRS and CDR2 YFSETQ. CDR3 amino acids: CASSLGLADQETQYF. The CDR3 bases are TGCGCCAGCAGCTTGGGACTAGCGGACCAAGAGACCCAGTACTTC.

The V gene is TRBV11-2, the J gene TRBJ1-6, with TRBD1 as a possible D gene (5 bases). The CDR3 spans 15 residues. V was clipped by 0 bases and J by 9 bases, with 12 bases between them. Germline assignment: CDR1 SGHAT and CDR2 FQNNGV. The CDR3 region has the DNA TGTGCCAGCAGCTTAGAAACAGGAGGATTTTCACCCCTCCACTTT. As protein: CASSLETGGFSPLHF.

This sequence joins TRBV11-3 and TRBJ2-2, with 9 bases identical to TRBD2. This CDR3 is built from 17 residues. V was clipped by 2 bases and J by 0 bases; unmatched bases: 4. Per germline, CDR1 SGHNT and CDR2 YENEEA. This CDR3 is CASSLTSGYTNTGELFF. Here the CDR3 DNA reads TGTGCCAGCAGCTTAACTAGCGGGTATACGAACACCGGGGAGCTGTTTTTT.

This clone was picked up a small number of times. The chain employs TRBV30 and TRBJ2-3; D is perhaps TRBD2 (7 bases). There are 13 residues in the CDR3. In germline, CDR1 is GTSNPN, CDR2 SVGIG (reference sequence). V lost 5 bases and J lost 5, with 14 bases in between. CDR3 protein: CAWEEGGLDTQYF. In nucleotides, the CDR3 is TGTGCCTGGGAGGAGGGGGGGTTAGATACGCAGTATTTT. Drawing the rest from reference TRBV30 and TRBJ2-3, the complete variable domain is SQTIHQWPATLVQPVGSPLSLECTVEGTSNPNLYWYRQAAGRGLQLLFYSVGIGQISSEVPQNLSASRPQDRQFILSSKKLLLSDSGFYLCAWEEGGLDTQYFGPGTRLTVL.

The J gene is TRBJ2-2, the V gene TRBV5-1; TRBD2 matches at 8 bases. Germline V gene sequence: CDR1 SGHRS, CDR2 YFSETQ. The CDR3 runs to 14 residues. The J segment lost 7 bases and the V segment lost 5 bases, leaving 7 bases of the junction unmatched. DNA for the CDR3: TGCGCCAGCAGGAGCGGGAGTGGGATCGGGGAGCTGTTTTTT. This translates into CASRSGSGIGELFF.

This sequence joins TRBV6-5 and TRBJ1-3; D remains ambiguous. This CDR3 region has 15 residues. Germline lookup yields CDR1 MNHEY and CDR2 SVGAGI. With 5 bases removed from V and 0 bases from J, the gap between germline ends came to 11 bases. CDR3 DNA: TGTGCCAGCAGTCGGACGGGAGACTCTGGAAACACCATATATTTT. Translation gives CASSRTGDSGNTIYF.

This sequence joins TRBV5-4 and TRBJ1-1; no firm D call. Germline CDR1 and CDR2: SGHNT and YYREEE (reference sequence). This CDR3 contains 13 residues. V lost 0 bases to trimming and J lost 3 bases, with 6 bases between them. DNA for the CDR3: TGTGCCAGCAGCTTGGGACGGGACACTGAAGCTTTCTTT. This sequence encodes CASSLGRDTEAFF.

This chain joins TRBV6-6 and TRBJ2-2; 9 nucleotides line up with TRBD1. Germline CDR1 and CDR2: MNHNY and SVGAGI (reference sequence). The CDR3 sequence is 16 residues long. J lost 0 bases, V lost 7 bases, and 6 bases had no gene match. The CDR3 DNA is TGTGCCAGCATTCCACAGGGGGCCGCGAACACCGGGGAGCTGTTTTTT. Encoded protein: CASIPQGAANTGELFF.

The chain couples TRBV5-1 to TRBJ1-2, with D possibly being TRBD1 (5 bases). With 3 bases removed from V and 3 bases from J, the gap between germline ends came to 12 bases. Germline V gene sequence: CDR1 SGHRS, CDR2 YFSETQ. This CDR3 has 14 residues. CDR3 region: CASSWGPADYGYTF. DNA for the CDR3: TGCGCCAGCAGCTGGGGACCCGCGGACTATGGCTACACCTTC.

The V gene is TRBV10-3, the J gene TRBJ2-2, with TRBD1 matching 10 bases. The CDR3 has 14 amino acids. The germline V gene has CDR1 ENHRY and CDR2 SYGVKD. V shed 5 bases and J 7 bases; nucleotides not matched to a gene: 4. Here the CDR3 reads CAISTGQGNGELFF. CDR3 DNA sequence: TGTGCCATCAGTACGGGACAGGGGAACGGGGAGCTGTTTTTT.

The chain has TRBV6-1 and TRBJ2-7, with 11 bases matching TRBD2. CDR1 is MNHNS, CDR2 SASEGT, per germline. The CDR3 loop spans 16 amino acids. V shed 1 base and J 0 bases; nucleotides not matched to a gene: 2. CDR3: CASSEGSGRASYEQYF. DNA for the CDR3: TGTGCCAGCAGTGAAGGTAGCGGGAGGGCCTCCTACGAGCAGTACTTC.

A note on this clone: Within the sample, other DNA sequences also encode this same CDR3. The V call is TRBV5-1, the J call TRBJ2-6; D gene ambiguous. The V gene's germline CDR1 is SGHRS and CDR2 YFSETQ. The CDR3 runs 15 residues. Trimming pared 0 bases from V and 1 base from J, leaving 5 bases between. The CDR3 loop reads CASSLAASGANVLTF. The CDR3 DNA follows: TGCGCCAGCAGCTTGGCCGCGTCTGGGGCCAACGTCCTGACTTTC.

The chain links TRBV2 to TRBJ1-5; D may be TRBD1 (6 bases). The CDR3 is made up of 14 amino acids. V lost 5 bases, J lost 5 bases, and 13 bases lay in between. Per germline, CDR1 SNHLY and CDR2 FYNNEI. The CDR3 region has the DNA TGTGCCAGCAGTCGACAGGTCTCGGATCAGCCCCAGCATTTT. The encoded protein is CASSRQVSDQPQHF.

The chain is built from TRBV2 and TRBJ2-2, with 7 bases fitting TRBD1. V gave up 1 base and J gave up 6 bases; unmatched junction bases: 2. The germline V gene has CDR1 SNHLY and CDR2 FYNNEI. This CDR3 region has 14 residues. The CDR3 DNA follows: TGTGCCAGCAGTGAAGAAGACAGGGCCGGGGAGCTGTTTTTT. This encodes CASSEEDRAGELFF.

The gene calls are TRBV5-4 and TRBJ2-3; 14 bases match TRBD2. In germline, CDR1 is SGHNT, CDR2 YYREEE (reference sequence). This CDR3 is 16 amino acids long. V gave up 0 bases and J gave up 3 bases; unmatched junction bases: 0. The CDR3 spells CASSLGTSGGTDTQYF. The DNA of the CDR3 is TGTGCCAGCAGCTTGGGGACTAGCGGGGGGACAGATACGCAGTATTTT.

CDR3 sequence: CASSASGTSGYEQYF. In DNA, the CDR3 is TGTGCCAGCAGTGCCTCCGGGACTAGCGGCTACGAGCAGTACTTC. This chain joins TRBV6-1 and TRBJ2-7; 11 bases agree with TRBD2. The CDR3 is made up of 15 amino acids. J was trimmed by 3 bases and V by 4 bases; bases with no gene match: 5. Germline values: CDR1 MNHNS, CDR2 SASEGT.

In this sample, this clone turned up once. CDR3 coding DNA: TGTGCCAGCAGCTTAGGATTTGCGGGGAAGGGTGAAAAACTGTTTTTT. This codes for CASSLGFAGKGEKLFF. The chain combines TRBV7-9 with TRBJ1-4; D unresolved. V was clipped by 1 base and J by 7 bases, with 16 bases between them. Germline V gives CDR1 SEHNR, CDR2 FQNEAQ (reference sequence). The CDR3 totals 16 residues.

The sample holds one count of this clone. The rearrangement uses TRBV7-9 and TRBJ2-5; 12 nucleotides match TRBD2. Germline V gene data show CDR1 as SEHNR and CDR2 as FQNEAQ (reference sequence). The CDR3 is made up of 14 amino acids. The J segment lost 4 bases and the V segment lost 5 bases, leaving 2 bases of the junction unmatched. The CDR3 DNA sequence: TGTGCCAGCAGCAGGGGACTAGCGGGAGAGACCCAGTACTTC. Translation gives CASSRGLAGETQYF.

This clone was detected once. The chain couples TRBV21-1 to TRBJ1-5. TRBV21-1 is a pseudogene segment. CDR3 length: 15 residues. The CDR3 spells CASSAGAYSNQPQHF. CDR3 DNA sequence: TGTGCCAGCAGCGCCGGGGCATATAGCAATCAGCCCCAGCATTTT.

This rearrangement joins TRBV14 to TRBJ1-6; 9 nucleotides agree with TRBD1. CDR1 and CDR2 from the germline V gene are SGHDN and FVKESK. The CDR3 is made up of 14 amino acids. The J segment lost 7 bases and the V segment lost 3 bases, leaving 1 base of the junction unmatched. The CDR3 reads CASSHGQGNSPLHF. Written as DNA, the CDR3 is TGTGCCAGCAGCCACGGACAGGGGAATTCACCCCTCCACTTT. The whole variable domain, remainder taken from reference TRBV14 and TRBJ1-6, is EAGVTQFPSHSVIEKGQTVTLRCDPISGHDNLYWYRRVMGKEIKFLLHFVKESKQDESGMPNNRFLAERTGGTYSTLKVQPAELEDSGVYFCASSHGQGNSPLHFGNGTRLTVT.

This chain connects TRBV9 to TRBJ1-1; 7 bases are a match to TRBD1. Germline values: CDR1 SGDLS, CDR2 YYNGEE. The length of the CDR3 is 15 residues. V dropped 2 bases and J dropped 1; count of bases not matched to a gene: 5. Here the CDR3 DNA reads TGTGCCAGCAGCGTTGGAGGGACAGCGAACACTGAAGCTTTCTTT. As protein: CASSVGGTANTEAFF.